This TCR beta chain emerged from a study of tissue T cells after allogeneic stem cell transplantation. General observations from the study: Limitations included a small, clinically heterogeneous cohort and limited sampling depth. TCR repertoires tracked anatomic similarity, regardless of disease or transplant status.

A word on this clone: Its antigen is undetermined. Gene names and germline refer to mouse. The read finishes 1 residue shy of the CDR3 end, and the germline J gene is used to complete it.

Trimming took 3 bases from V and 2 from J, leaving 7 bases between them. The CDR3 spans 13 residues. Germline lookup yields CDR1 SNHLY and CDR2 FYNGKV (reference sequence). The time point: mouse harvest day 7 after allogeneic transplant. The graft held 10^6 splenic CD5+ T cells and 10^7 T-cell-depleted bone marrow cells. Mice had MHC-mismatched B6 into BALB/c GVHD, sampled day 7 or 14. Profiled with immunoSEQ multiplex PCR; TCRdb holds only in-frame clones, not every one. Seen here are about 7,800 clones, 45% to 60% observed once, and the top ten hold 8.4%. The sequence was collected from a female BALB/c mouse given C57BL/6 T cells with graft-versus-host disease after an allogeneic hematopoietic cell transplant. Sequencing was performed on gut tissue. The V and J genes are TRBV3 and TRBJ1-2, with D possibly matching TRBD1 (5 bases). CDR3 region: CASSLTANSDYTF. Partial CDR3 DNA: TGTGCCAGCAGCTTGACAGCGAACTCCGACTACACC.